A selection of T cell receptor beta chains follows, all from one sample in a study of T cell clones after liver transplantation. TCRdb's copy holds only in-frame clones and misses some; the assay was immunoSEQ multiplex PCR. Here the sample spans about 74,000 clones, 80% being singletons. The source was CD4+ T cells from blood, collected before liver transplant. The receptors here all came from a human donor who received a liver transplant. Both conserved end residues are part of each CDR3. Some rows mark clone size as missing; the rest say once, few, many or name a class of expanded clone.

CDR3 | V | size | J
CASSPRRDSYEQYF | TRBV27 | - | TRBJ2-7
CASSIGTRNTGELFF | TRBV19 | - | TRBJ2-2
CASSPSRTGAGGYTF | TRBV7-2 | few | TRBJ1-2
CASSLTSGYEQYF | TRBV4-3 | - | TRBJ2-7
CASTAQGYEQYF | TRBV6-1 | few | TRBJ2-7
CASSEPDRADTEAFF | TRBV9 | - | TRBJ1-1
CASSATGFSEAFF | TRBV6-4 | - | TRBJ1-1
CASNLAGNTGELFF | TRBV9 | - | TRBJ2-2
CASSLRRGSEAFF | TRBV5-2 | - | TRBJ1-1
CASSDGTAEKLFF | TRBV11-2 | - | TRBJ1-4
CASATQGQLRKLFF | TRBV28 | - | TRBJ1-4
CASRRGGEIETQYF | TRBV7-2 | once | TRBJ2-5
CASSYRGLAGDDEQFF | TRBV6-6 | - | TRBJ2-1
CASSRAWTSGIDVDTQYF | TRBV4-3 | - | TRBJ2-3
CAWSVAAPYEQYF | TRBV30 | - | TRBJ2-7
CASSPWTGTNTGELFF | TRBV5-1 | - | TRBJ2-2
CASSRTGDYGYTF | TRBV19 | few | TRBJ1-2
CATSRDRQGGSNQPQHF | TRBV15 | - | TRBJ1-5
CASSANRGPEKLFF | TRBV7-8 | - | TRBJ1-4
CASSNRKDTQYF | TRBV19 | - | TRBJ2-3
CASSQTIVRGPNQPQHF | TRBV4-1 | few | TRBJ1-5
CASSERQAYGYTF | TRBV6-1 | few | TRBJ1-2
CASKIGRGRTYNEQFF | TRBV7-2 | - | TRBJ2-1
CASSSRQIPSWDTQYF | TRBV28 | - | TRBJ2-3
CASSFSGRASYEQYF | TRBV13 | - | TRBJ2-7
CASTPSGDLLTDTQYF | TRBV28 | - | TRBJ2-3
CASRRTAGEETQYF | TRBV6-4 | - | TRBJ2-5
CASSPTLGAGDEKLFF | TRBV28 | - | TRBJ1-4
CASNDRGPYTEAFF | TRBV28 | - | TRBJ1-1
CASSLFQGARYGYTF | TRBV27 | few | TRBJ1-2
CASSASPLAAPYEQYF | TRBV2 | - | TRBJ2-7
CASSLGPAPSGTQETQYF | TRBV5-1 | - | TRBJ2-5
CASSARGEQYF | TRBV11-2 | few | TRBJ2-7
CASSVVGSNEQFF | TRBV9 | - | TRBJ2-1
CASLIRQGGRYEQYF | TRBV6-1 | - | TRBJ2-7
CATSRDPTRGLRNTIYF | TRBV15 | - | TRBJ1-3
CASSFRDEGTEAFF | TRBV7-9 | - | TRBJ1-1
CASSEGLYNEQFF | TRBV7-3 | - | TRBJ2-1